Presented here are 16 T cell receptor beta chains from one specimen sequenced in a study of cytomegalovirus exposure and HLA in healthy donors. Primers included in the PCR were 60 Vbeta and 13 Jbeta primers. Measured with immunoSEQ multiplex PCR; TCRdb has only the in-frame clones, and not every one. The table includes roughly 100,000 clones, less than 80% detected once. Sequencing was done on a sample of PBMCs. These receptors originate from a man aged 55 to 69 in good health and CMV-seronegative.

CDR3 coding DNA: TGTGCCAGCTCATCCACAGGGAACACTGAAGCTTTCTTT. Residues: CASSSTGNTEAFF. J is TRBJ1-1 and V is TRBV18, with D possibly TRBD1 on 5 matching bases. The CDR3 totals 13 residues. CDR1 KGHSH and CDR2 LQKENI come from the germline V gene. The V gene lost 5 bases and the J gene lost 1 base, with 8 bases spanning the gap.

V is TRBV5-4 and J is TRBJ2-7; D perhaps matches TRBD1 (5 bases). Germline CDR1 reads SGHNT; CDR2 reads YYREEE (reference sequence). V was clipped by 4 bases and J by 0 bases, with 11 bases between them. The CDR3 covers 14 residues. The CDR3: CASSATGVSYEQYF. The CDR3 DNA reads TGTGCCAGCAGCGCCACAGGAGTCTCCTACGAGCAGTACTTC.

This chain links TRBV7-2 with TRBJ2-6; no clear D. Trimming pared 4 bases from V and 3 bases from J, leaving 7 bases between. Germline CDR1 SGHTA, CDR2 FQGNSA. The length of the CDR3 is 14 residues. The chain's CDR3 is CASSSTGGANVLTF. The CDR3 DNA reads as TGTGCCAGCAGCTCGACGGGTGGGGCCAACGTCCTGACTTTC.

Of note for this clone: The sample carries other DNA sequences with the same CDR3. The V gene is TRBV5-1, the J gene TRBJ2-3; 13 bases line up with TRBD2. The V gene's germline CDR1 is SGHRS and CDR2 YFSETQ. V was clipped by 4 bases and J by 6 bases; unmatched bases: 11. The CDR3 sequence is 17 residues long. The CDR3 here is CASSTSGLAGVTDTQYF. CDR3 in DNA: TGCGCCAGCAGCACATCAGGACTAGCGGGGGTCACGGATACGCAGTATTTT.

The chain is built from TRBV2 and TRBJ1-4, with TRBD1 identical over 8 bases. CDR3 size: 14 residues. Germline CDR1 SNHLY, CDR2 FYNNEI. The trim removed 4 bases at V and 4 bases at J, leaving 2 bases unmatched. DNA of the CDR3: TGTGCCAGCAGTGCAGGGGGCGGTAATGAAAAACTGTTTTTT. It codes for CASSAGGGNEKLFF.

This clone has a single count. The CDR3 here is CASSLEGGNTEAFF. The CDR3 DNA reads TGTGCCAGCAGCTTAGAAGGCGGAAACACTGAAGCTTTCTTT. This chain joins TRBV7-9 and TRBJ1-1; D not certain. Germline lookup yields CDR1 SEHNR and CDR2 FQNEAQ (reference sequence). Trimming removed 1 base from V and 2 bases from J, with 8 bases in between. This CDR3 is 14 amino acids long.

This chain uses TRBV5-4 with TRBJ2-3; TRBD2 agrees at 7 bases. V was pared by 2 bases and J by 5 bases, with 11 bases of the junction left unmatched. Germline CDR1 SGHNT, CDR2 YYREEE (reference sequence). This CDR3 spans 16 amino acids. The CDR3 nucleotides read TGTGCCAGCAGCTTCGACAGCGGGGAAGGAGGAGATACGCAGTATTTT. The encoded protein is CASSFDSGEGGDTQYF. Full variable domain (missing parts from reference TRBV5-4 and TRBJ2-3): ETGVTQSPTHLIKTRGQQVTLRCSSQSGHNTVSWYQQALGQGPQFIFQYYREEENGRGNFPPRFSGLQFPNYSSELNVNALELDDSALYLCASSFDSGEGGDTQYFGPGTRLTVL.

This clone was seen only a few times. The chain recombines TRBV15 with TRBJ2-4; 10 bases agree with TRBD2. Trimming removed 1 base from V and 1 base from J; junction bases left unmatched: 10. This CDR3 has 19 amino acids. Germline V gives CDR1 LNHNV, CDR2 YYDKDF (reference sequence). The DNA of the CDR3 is TGTGCCACCAGCAGAGTTTGGACTAGCGGAGCCACCGCCAAAAACATTCAGTACTTC. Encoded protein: CATSRVWTSGATAKNIQYF.

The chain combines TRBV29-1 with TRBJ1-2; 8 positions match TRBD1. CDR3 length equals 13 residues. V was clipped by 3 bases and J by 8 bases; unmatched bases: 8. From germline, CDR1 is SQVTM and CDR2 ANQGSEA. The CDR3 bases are TGCAGCGTTGAGGGACAGGACGTTAGGGGCTACACCTTC. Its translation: CSVEGQDVRGYTF.

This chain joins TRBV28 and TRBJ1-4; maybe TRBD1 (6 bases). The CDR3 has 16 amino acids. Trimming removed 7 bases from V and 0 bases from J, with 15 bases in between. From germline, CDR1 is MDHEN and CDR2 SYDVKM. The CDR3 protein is CASTGGGGPTNEKLFF. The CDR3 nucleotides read TGTGCCAGCACCGGGGGAGGGGGACCAACTAATGAAAAACTGTTTTTT.

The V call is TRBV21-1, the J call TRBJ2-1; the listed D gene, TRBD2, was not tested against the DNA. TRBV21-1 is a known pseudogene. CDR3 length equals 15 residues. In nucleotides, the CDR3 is TGTGCCAGCAGCGTAGCGGGCCTATTAGACAATGAGCAGTTCTTC. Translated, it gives CASSVAGLLDNEQFF.

The CDR3 loop reads CASSLVGQGTYEQYF. The DNA of the CDR3 is TGTGCCAGCAGCTTAGTGGGACAGGGCACCTACGAGCAGTACTTC. The rearrangement links TRBV11-2 to TRBJ2-7; 9 bases align to TRBD1. This CDR3 has 15 amino acids. V was clipped by 1 base and J by 2 bases; unmatched bases: 3. CDR1 is SGHAT and CDR2 is FQNNGV in the germline V gene. Looking up the rest from reference TRBV11-2 and TRBJ2-7 gives the full variable domain: EAGVAQSPRYKIIEKRQSVAFWCNPISGHATLYWYQQILGQGPKLLIQFQNNGVVDDSQLPKDRFSAERLKGVDSTLKIQPAKLEDSAVYLCASSLVGQGTYEQYFGPGTRLTVT.

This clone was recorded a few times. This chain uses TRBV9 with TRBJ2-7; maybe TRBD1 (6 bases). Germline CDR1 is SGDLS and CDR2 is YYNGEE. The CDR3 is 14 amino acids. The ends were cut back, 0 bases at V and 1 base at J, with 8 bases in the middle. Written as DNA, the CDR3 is TGTGCCAGCAGCGTAGTAGGGACATCCTACGAGCAGTACGTC. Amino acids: CASSVVGTSYEQYV.

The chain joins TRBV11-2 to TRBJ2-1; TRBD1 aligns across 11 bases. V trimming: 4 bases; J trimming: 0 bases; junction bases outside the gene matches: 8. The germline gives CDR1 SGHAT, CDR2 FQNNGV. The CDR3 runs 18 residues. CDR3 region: CASSSLGQGVPSYNEQFF. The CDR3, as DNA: TGTGCCAGCAGCTCCCTGGGACAGGGGGTCCCCTCCTACAATGAGCAGTTCTTC. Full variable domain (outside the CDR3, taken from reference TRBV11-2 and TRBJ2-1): EAGVAQSPRYKIIEKRQSVAFWCNPISGHATLYWYQQILGQGPKLLIQFQNNGVVDDSQLPKDRFSAERLKGVDSTLKIQPAKLEDSAVYLCASSSLGQGVPSYNEQFFGPGTRLTVL.

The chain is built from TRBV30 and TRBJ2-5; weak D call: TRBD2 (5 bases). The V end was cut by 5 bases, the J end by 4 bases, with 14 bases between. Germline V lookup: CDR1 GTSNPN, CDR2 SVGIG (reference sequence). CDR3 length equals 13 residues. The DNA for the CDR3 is TGTGCCTGGGGCCGGGGTTCTCGAGAGACCCAGTACTTC. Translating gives CAWGRGSRETQYF.

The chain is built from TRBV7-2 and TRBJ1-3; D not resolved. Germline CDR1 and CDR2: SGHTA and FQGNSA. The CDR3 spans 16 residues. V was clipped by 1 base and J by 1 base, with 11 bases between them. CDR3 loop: CASSLGARKSGNTIYF. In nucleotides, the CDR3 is TGTGCCAGCAGCTTAGGGGCGCGTAAATCTGGAAACACCATATATTTT.